Here is one T cell receptor (beta chain) with its context. How the authors handled the data: Amplifying reference gene primers gave estimates of nucleated cell counts. Profiled with immunoSEQ multiplex PCR; TCRdb holds only in-frame clones, not every one. The V and J calls and clone size are taken from that table; D and trimming were inferred from the DNA. The sample shows about 270,000 clones, more than 80% of them seen only once. Cohorts were based on clinical histories the participants reported. The data are from a study of blood T cell repertoires in COVID-19. Study background: From the United States, Italy and Spain came samples of acute and convalescent COVID-19.

The sequence was collected from a woman aged 25 to 45 with acute COVID-19. What was sequenced was PBMCs or T cells enriched from blood (not recorded which).

Here the CDR3 reads CASRNSGSPLHF. CDR3 nucleotide sequence: TGTGCCAGCAGGAACAGCGGTTCACCCCTCCACTTT. The chain recombines TRBV6-5 with TRBJ1-6; unclear D gene. Germline-derived CDR1 and CDR2 are MNHEY and SVGAGI. Between the trimmed V and J ends, which lost 6 bases and 9 bases, there was a span of 9 bases. This CDR3 region has 12 residues.